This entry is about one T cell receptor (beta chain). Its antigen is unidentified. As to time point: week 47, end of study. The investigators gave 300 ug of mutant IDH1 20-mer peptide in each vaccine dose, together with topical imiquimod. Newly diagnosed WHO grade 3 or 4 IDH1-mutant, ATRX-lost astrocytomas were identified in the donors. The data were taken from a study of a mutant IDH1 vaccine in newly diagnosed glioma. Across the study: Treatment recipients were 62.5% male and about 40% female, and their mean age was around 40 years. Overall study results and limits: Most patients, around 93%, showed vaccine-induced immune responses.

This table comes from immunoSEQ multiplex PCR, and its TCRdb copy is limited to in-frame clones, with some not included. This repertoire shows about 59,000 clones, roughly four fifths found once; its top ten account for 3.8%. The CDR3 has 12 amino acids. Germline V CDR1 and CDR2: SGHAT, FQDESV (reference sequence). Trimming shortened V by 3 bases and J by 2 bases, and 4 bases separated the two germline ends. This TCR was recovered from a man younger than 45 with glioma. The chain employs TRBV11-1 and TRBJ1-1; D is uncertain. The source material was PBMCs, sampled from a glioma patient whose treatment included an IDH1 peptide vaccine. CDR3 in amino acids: CASSFINTEAFF. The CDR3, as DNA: TGTGCCAGCAGCTTTATTAACACTGAAGCTTTCTTT. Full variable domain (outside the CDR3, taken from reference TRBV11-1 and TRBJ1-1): EAEVAQSPRYKITEKSQAVAFWCDPISGHATLYWYRQILGQGPELLVQFQDESVVDDSQLPKDRFSAERLKGVDSTLKIQPAELGDSAMYLCASSFINTEAFFGQGTRLTVV.